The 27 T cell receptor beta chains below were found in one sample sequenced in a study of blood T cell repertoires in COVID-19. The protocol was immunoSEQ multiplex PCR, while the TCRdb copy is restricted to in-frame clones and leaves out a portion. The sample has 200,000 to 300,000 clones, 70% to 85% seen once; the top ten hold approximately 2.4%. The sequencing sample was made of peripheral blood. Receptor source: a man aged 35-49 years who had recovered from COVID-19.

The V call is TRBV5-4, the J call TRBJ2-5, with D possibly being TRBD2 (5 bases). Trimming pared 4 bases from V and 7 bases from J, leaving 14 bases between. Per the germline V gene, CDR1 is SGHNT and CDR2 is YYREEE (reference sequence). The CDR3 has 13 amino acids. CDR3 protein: CASSPQGGGTQYF. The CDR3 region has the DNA TGTGCCAGCAGCCCCCAAGGAGGAGGGACCCAGTACTTC. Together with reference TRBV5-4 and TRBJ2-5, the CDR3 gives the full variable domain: ETGVTQSPTHLIKTRGQQVTLRCSSQSGHNTVSWYQQALGQGPQFIFQYYREEENGRGNFPPRFSGLQFPNYSSELNVNALELDDSALYLCASSPQGGGTQYFGPGTRLLVL.

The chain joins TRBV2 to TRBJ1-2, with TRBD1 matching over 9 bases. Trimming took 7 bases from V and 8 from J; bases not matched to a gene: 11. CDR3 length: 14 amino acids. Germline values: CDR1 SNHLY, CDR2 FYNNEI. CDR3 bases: TGTGCCAGCATCCCCTGGGACAGGGCGAAAGGCTACACCTTC. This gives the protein CASIPWDRAKGYTF.

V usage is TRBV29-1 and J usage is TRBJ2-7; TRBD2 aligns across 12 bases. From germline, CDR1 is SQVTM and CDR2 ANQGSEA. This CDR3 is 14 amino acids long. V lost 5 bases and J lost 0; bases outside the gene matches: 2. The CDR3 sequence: CSVRTSGDSYEQYF. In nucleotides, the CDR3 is TGCAGCGTTCGGACTAGCGGGGACTCCTACGAGCAGTACTTC.

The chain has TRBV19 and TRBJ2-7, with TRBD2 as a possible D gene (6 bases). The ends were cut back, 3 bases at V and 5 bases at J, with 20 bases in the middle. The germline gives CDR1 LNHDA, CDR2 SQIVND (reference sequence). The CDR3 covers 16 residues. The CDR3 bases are TGTGCCAGTAGTATTCGGGGCGGGACTGGGGGAGACGAGCAGTACTTC. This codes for CASSIRGGTGGDEQYF. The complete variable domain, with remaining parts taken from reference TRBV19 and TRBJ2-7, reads DGGITQSPKYLFRKEGQNVTLSCEQNLNHDAMYWYRQDPGQGLRLIYYSQIVNDFQKGDIAEGYSVSREKKESFPLTVTSAQKNPTAFYLCASSIRGGTGGDEQYFGPGTRLTVT.

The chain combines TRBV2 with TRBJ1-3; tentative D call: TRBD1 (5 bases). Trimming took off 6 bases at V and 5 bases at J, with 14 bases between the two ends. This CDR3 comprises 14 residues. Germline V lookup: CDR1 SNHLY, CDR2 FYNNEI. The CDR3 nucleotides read TGTGCCAGCAGGGGGACCCGGGGGAGAAACACCATATATTTT. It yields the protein CASRGTRGRNTIYF.

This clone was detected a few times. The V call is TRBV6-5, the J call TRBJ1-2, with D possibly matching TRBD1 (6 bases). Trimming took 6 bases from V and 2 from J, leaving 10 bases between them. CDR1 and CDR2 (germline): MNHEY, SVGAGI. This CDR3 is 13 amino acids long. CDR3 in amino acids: CASRPQGNYGYTF. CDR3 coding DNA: TGTGCCAGCAGACCACAGGGAAACTATGGCTACACCTTC.

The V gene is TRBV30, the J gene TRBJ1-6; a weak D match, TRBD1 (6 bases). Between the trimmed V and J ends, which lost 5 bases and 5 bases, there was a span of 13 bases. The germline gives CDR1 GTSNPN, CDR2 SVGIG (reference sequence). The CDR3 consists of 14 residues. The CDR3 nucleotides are TGTGCCTGGCGGTGGGGGCAAAATAATTCACCCCTCCACTTT. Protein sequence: CAWRWGQNNSPLHF.

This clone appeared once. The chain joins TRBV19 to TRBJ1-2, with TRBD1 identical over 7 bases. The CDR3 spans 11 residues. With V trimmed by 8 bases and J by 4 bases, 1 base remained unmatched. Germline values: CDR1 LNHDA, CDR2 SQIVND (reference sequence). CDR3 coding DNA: TGTGCCAGTTGGGACAGCTATGGCTACACCTTC. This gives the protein CASWDSYGYTF. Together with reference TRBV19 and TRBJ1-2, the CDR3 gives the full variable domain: DGGITQSPKYLFRKEGQNVTLSCEQNLNHDAMYWYRQDPGQGLRLIYYSQIVNDFQKGDIAEGYSVSREKKESFPLTVTSAQKNPTAFYLCASWDSYGYTFGSGTRLTVV.

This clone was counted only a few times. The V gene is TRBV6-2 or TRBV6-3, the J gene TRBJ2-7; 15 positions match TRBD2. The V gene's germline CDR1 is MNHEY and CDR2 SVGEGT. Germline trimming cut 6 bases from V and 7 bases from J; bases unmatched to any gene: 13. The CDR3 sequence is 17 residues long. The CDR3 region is CASSPGLAGGPEGEQYF. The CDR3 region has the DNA TGTGCCAGCAGCCCGGGACTAGCGGGGGGACCTGAGGGGGAGCAGTACTTC.

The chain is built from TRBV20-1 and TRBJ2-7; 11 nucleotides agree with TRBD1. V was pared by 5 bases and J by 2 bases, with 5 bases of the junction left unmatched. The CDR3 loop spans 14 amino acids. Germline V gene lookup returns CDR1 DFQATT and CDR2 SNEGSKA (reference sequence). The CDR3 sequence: CSARGTGGPYEQYF. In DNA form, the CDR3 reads TGCAGTGCTCGTGGGACAGGGGGACCCTACGAGCAGTACTTC.

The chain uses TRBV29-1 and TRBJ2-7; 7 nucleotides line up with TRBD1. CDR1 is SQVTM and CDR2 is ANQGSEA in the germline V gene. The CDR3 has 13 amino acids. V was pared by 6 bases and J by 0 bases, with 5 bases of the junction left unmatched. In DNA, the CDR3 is TGCAGCGTCCTGACAGGGAGCTCCTACGAGCAGTACTTC. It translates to CSVLTGSSYEQYF.

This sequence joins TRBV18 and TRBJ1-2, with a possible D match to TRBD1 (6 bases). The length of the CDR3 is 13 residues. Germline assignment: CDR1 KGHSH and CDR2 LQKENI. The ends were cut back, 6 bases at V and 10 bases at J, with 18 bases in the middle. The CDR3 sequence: CASSENPRGHYTF. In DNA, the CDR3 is TGTGCCAGCTCGGAAAACCCCAGGGGCCACTACACCTTC.

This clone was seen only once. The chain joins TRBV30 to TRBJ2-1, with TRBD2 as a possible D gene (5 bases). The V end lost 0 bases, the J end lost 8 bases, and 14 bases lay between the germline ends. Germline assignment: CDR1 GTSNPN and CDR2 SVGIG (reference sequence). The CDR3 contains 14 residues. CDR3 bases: TGTGCCTGGAGTGTAAGCCTAGCCGGCGATGAGCAGTTCTTC. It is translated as CAWSVSLAGDEQFF.

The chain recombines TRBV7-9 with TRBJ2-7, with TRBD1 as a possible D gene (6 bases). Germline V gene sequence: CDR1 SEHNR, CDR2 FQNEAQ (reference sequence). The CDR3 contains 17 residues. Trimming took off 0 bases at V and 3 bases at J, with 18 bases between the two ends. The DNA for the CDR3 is TGTGCCAGCAGCTTAGCCTCGTCGGGGACATCCTACTACGAGCAGTACTTC. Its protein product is CASSLASSGTSYYEQYF.

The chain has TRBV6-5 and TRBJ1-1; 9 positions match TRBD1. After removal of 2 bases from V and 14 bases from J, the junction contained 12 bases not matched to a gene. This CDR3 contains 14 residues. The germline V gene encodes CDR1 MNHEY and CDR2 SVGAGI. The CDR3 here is CASSYERTGVRSFF. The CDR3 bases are TGTGCCAGCAGTTACGAGAGGACAGGGGTCAGGTCCTTCTTT.

CDR3 in DNA: TGTGCCAGCAGCTTTAGCGGGGGCTTAGATACGCAGTATTTT. Amino acids: CASSFSGGLDTQYF. The genes are TRBV7-2 and TRBJ2-3; 9 bases agree with TRBD2. The CDR3 extends over 14 amino acids. The germline V gene has CDR1 SGHTA and CDR2 FQGNSA. V trimming: 3 bases; J trimming: 5 bases; junction bases outside the gene matches: 3.

The CDR3 region is CASSPTGQGIQVNEKLFF. DNA for the CDR3: TGTGCCAGCTCACCGACCGGACAGGGGATACAGGTTAATGAAAAACTGTTTTTT. The chain uses TRBV18 and TRBJ1-4; 9 bases fit TRBD1. The CDR3 spans 18 residues. The trim removed 3 bases at V and 4 bases at J, leaving 12 bases unmatched. The germline CDR1 and CDR2 sequences are KGHSH and LQKENI.

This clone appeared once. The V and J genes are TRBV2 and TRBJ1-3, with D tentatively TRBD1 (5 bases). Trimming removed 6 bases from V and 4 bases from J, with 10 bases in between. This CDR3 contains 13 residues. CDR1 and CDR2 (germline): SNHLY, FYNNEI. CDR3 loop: CASRLDSGNTIYF. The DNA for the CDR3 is TGTGCCAGCAGACTCGACAGCGGAAACACCATATATTTT.

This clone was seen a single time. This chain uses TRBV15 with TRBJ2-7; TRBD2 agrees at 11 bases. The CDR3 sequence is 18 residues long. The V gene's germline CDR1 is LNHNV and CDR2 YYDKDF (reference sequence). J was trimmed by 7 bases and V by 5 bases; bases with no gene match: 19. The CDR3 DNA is TGTGCCACCAGCGGGAGTCCCACCACTAGCGGGGGAAAAGGGGAGCAGTACTTC. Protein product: CATSGSPTTSGGKGEQYF.

The CDR3 nucleotides are TGTGCCAGCAGTCGACAGACCTACAATGAGCAGTTCTTC. Translation gives CASSRQTYNEQFF. The rearrangement links TRBV6-2 or TRBV6-3 to TRBJ2-1; TRBD1 is a possible D gene (5 bases). In germline, CDR1 is MNHEY, CDR2 SVGEGT. Trimming left V 5 bases short and J 2 bases short, with 7 bases between. This CDR3 comprises 13 residues.

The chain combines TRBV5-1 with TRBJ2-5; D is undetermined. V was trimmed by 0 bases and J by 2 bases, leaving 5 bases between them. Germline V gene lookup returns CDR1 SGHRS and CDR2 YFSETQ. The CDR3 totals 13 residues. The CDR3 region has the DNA TGCGCCAGCAGCTTGGTTTCTCAAGAGACCCAGTACTTC. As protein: CASSLVSQETQYF. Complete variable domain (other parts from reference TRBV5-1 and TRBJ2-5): KAGVTQTPRYLIKTRGQQVTLSCSPISGHRSVSWYQQTPGQGLQFLFEYFSETQRNKGNFPGRFSGRQFSNSRSEMNVSTLELGDSALYLCASSLVSQETQYFGPGTRLLVL.

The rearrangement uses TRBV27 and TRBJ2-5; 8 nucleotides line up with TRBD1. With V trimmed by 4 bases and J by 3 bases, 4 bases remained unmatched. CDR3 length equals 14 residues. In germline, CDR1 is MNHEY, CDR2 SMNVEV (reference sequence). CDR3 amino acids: CASSSWDRKETQYF. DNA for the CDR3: TGTGCCAGCAGTTCTTGGGACAGGAAAGAGACCCAGTACTTC.

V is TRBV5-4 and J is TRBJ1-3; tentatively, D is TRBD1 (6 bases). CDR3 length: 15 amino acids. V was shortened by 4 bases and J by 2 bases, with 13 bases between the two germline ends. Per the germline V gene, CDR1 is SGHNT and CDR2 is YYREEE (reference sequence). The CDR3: CASSEGVGPGNTIYF. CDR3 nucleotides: TGTGCCAGCAGCGAGGGGGTGGGGCCTGGAAACACCATATATTTT.

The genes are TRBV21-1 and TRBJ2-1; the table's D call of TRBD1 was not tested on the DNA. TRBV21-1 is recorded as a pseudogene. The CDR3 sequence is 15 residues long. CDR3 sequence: CASSKAGTGHNEQFF. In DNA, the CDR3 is TGTGCCAGCAGCAAAGCCGGGACAGGTCACAATGAGCAGTTCTTC.

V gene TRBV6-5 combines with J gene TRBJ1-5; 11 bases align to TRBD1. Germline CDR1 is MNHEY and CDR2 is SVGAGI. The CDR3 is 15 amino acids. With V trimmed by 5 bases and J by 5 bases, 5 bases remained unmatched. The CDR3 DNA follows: TGTGCCAGCAGTCGGGACAGGGGGGATGATCAGCCCCAGCATTTT. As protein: CASSRDRGDDQPQHF.

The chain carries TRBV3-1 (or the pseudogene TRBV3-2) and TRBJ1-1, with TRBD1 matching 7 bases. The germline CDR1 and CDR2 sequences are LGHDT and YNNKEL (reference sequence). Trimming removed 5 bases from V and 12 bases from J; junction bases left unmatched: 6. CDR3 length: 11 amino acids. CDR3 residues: CASSIQGRTFF. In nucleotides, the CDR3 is TGTGCCAGCAGCATACAGGGGCGGACTTTCTTT.

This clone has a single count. The CDR3 reads CASSYTTRGRRGYTF. CDR3 DNA sequence: TGTGCCAGCAGTTACACAACCAGGGGGCGTCGGGGCTACACCTTC. The chain is built from TRBV6-5 and TRBJ1-2, with 8 positions matching TRBD1. The trim removed 2 bases at V and 8 bases at J, leaving 10 bases unmatched. Per the germline V gene, CDR1 is MNHEY and CDR2 is SVGAGI. CDR3 length: 15 amino acids.